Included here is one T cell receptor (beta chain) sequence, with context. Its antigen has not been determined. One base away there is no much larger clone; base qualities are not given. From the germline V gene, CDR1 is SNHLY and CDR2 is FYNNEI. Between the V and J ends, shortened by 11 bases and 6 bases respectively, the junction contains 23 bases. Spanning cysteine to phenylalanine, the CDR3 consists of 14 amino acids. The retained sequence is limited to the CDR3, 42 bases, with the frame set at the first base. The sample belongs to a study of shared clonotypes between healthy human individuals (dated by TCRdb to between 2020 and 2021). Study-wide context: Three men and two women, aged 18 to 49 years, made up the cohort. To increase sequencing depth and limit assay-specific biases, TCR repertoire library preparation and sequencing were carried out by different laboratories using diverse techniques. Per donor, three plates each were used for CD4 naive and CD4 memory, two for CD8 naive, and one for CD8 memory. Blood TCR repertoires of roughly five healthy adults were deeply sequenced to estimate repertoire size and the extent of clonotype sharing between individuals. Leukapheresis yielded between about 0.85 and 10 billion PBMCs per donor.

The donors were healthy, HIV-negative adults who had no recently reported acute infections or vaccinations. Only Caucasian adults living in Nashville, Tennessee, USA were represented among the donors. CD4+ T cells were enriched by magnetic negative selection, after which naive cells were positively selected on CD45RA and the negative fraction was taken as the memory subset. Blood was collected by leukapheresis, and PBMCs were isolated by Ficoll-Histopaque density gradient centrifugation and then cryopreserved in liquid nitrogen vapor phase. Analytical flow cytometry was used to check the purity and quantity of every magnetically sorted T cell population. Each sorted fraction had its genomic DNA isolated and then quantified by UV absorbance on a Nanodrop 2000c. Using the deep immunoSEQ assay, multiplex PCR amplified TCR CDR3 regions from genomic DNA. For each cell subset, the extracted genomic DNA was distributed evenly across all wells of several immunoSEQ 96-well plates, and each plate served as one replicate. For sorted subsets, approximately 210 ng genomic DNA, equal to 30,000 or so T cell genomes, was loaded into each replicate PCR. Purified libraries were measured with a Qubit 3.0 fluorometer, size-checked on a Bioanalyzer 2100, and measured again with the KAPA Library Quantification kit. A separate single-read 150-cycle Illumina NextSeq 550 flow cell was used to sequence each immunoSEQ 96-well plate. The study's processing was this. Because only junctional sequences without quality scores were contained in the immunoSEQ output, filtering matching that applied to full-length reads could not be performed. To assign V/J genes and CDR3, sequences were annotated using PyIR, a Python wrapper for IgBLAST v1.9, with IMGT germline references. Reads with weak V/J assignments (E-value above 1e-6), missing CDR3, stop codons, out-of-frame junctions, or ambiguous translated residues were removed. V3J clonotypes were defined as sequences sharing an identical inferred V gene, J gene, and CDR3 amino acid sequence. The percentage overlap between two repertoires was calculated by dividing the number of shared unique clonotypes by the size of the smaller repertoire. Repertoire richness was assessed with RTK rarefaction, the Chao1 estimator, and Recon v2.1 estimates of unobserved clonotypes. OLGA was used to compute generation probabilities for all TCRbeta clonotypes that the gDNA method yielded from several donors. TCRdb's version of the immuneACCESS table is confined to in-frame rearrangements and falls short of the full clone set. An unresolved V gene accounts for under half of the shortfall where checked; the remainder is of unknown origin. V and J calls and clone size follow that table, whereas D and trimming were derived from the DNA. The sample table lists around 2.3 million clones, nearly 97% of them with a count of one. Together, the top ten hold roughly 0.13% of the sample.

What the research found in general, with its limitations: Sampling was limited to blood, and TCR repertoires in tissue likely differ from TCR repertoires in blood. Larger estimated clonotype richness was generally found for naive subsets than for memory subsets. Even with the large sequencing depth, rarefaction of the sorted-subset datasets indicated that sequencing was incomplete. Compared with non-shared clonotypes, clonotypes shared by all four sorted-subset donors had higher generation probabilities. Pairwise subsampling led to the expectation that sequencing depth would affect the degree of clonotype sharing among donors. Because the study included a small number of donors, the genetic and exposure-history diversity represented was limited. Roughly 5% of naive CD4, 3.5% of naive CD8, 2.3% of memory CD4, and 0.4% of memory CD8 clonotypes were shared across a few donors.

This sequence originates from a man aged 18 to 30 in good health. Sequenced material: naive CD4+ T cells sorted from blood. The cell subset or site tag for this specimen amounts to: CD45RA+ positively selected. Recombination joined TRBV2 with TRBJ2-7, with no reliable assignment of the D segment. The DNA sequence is TGTGCCGGTCGGGTAGGGATCGGATGGTCCGAGCAGTACTTC. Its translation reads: CAGRVGIGWSEQYF.